One and the same sample provided the 10 T cell receptor beta chains below, sequenced in a study of blood T cell repertoires in COVID-19. Here immunoSEQ multiplex PCR was the method, and the copy in TCRdb shows in-frame clones only, minus some. Of roughly 250,000 clones listed, 82% are singletons. Sequences were obtained from peripheral blood. The receptors originated from a woman in her 70s with acute or convalescent COVID-19.

The genes are TRBV6-5 and TRBJ1-6, with a tentative D call TRBD1 (6 bases). Germline V gene sequence: CDR1 MNHEY, CDR2 SVGAGI. The CDR3 is 12 residues long. Trimming took 6 bases from V and 7 from J, leaving 7 bases between them. CDR3 DNA sequence: TGTGCCAGCAGGACAGGCAATTCACCCCTCCACTTT. This encodes CASRTGNSPLHF.

V is TRBV4-2 and J is TRBJ1-4, with a weak D call TRBD1 (6 bases). The CDR3 spans 14 residues. Between the trimmed V and J ends, which lost 4 bases and 5 bases, there was a span of 11 bases. Germline V gene data show CDR1 as LGHNA and CDR2 as YNFKEQ. CDR3 loop: CASSPGTINEKLFF. The CDR3, as DNA: TGTGCCAGCAGCCCCGGGACAATAAATGAAAAACTGTTTTTT.

V and J are TRBV7-9 and TRBJ2-1; 8 nucleotides match TRBD2. In germline, CDR1 is SEHNR, CDR2 FQNEAQ (reference sequence). The ends lost 1 base at V and 10 bases at J; junction bases unmatched: 9. The CDR3 has 15 amino acids. The CDR3 DNA reads as TGTGCCAGCAGCTTAGACGGGGGGGCCTTCAGCGAGCAGTTCTTC. Translated: CASSLDGGAFSEQFF.

This clone was counted a single time. This rearrangement joins TRBV19 to TRBJ1-1; 8 bases fit TRBD1. The CDR3 covers 14 residues. The germline CDR1 and CDR2 sequences are LNHDA and SQIVND (reference sequence). J lost 0 bases, V lost 7 bases, and 4 bases had no gene match. CDR3 sequence: CASNQGALNTEAFF. The CDR3 nucleotides are TGTGCCAGTAACCAGGGGGCCTTGAACACTGAAGCTTTCTTT.

V is TRBV7-8 and J is TRBJ2-2; weak D call: TRBD2 (5 bases). The CDR3 spans 15 residues. Trimming removed 7 bases at V and 6 bases at J, with 18 bases between. Germline V gene lookup returns CDR1 SGHVS and CDR2 FQNEAQ. The CDR3 DNA sequence: TGTGCCAGCACCCCTCGCACGGGGTACGCCGGGGAGCTGTTTTTT. Its translation is CASTPRTGYAGELFF.

The chain has TRBV4-2 and TRBJ1-1; D remains unclear. CDR3 length: 13 residues. Germline values: CDR1 LGHNA, CDR2 YNFKEQ. V lost 2 bases, J lost 3 bases, and 7 bases lay in between. This CDR3 is CASSQTRDTEAFF. In nucleotides, the CDR3 is TGTGCCAGCAGCCAAACGAGGGACACTGAAGCTTTCTTT.

The chain joins TRBV9 to TRBJ2-7; 13 bases fit TRBD2. From germline, CDR1 is SGDLS and CDR2 YYNGEE. The CDR3 loop spans 15 amino acids. Trimming at V came to 4 bases and at J to 0 bases, leaving 1 base not matched to a gene. The chain's CDR3 is CASSRLAGGSYEQYF. CDR3 DNA: TGTGCCAGCAGCAGACTAGCGGGGGGCTCCTACGAGCAGTACTTC.

Of note for this clone: This same CDR3 is encoded by further DNA sequences in the sample. The chain is built from TRBV15 and TRBJ2-2; 7 positions match TRBD1. This CDR3 contains 14 residues. Germline V lookup: CDR1 LNHNV, CDR2 YYDKDF (reference sequence). V shed 0 bases and J 5 bases; nucleotides not matched to a gene: 0. The CDR3 region has the DNA TGTGCCACCAGCAGAGAACAGGGGACCGGGGAGCTGTTTTTT. Translated, it gives CATSREQGTGELFF. The full variable domain, in which reference TRBV15 and TRBJ2-2 provide the parts outside the CDR3, is DAMVIQNPRYQVTQFGKPVTLSCSQTLNHNVMYWYQQKSSQAPKLLFHYYDKDFNNEADTPDNFQSRRPNTSFCFLDIRSPGLGDTAMYLCATSREQGTGELFFGEGSRLTVL.

This clone has a single count. This chain links TRBV24-1 with TRBJ1-2; D gene unclear. Germline V gives CDR1 KGHDR, CDR2 SFDVKD. The CDR3 is made up of 13 amino acids. Trimming left V 0 bases short and J 4 bases short, with 5 bases between. CDR3: CATSDLYSYGYTF. CDR3 DNA: TGTGCCACCAGTGATTTGTACAGCTATGGCTACACCTTC.

As DNA, the CDR3 is TGCAGCGTTGAGAGGGTCGTTGAGGGCTACACCTTC. Protein sequence: CSVERVVEGYTF. This sequence joins TRBV29-1 and TRBJ1-2; D gene unclear. The ends were cut back, 3 bases at V and 8 bases at J, with 13 bases in the middle. CDR1 is SQVTM and CDR2 is ANQGSEA in the germline V gene. The length of the CDR3 is 12 residues.